The clone carrying this T cell receptor (beta chain) was found many times. V lost 6 bases, J lost 3 bases, and 9 bases lay in between. CDR1 is KGHSY and CDR2 is FQNENV in the germline V gene. This CDR3 contains 12 residues. Each donor gave ten milliliters of peripheral blood. The record originates from a study of blood T cells in healthy people across ages. The second PCR ran roughly 7 to 12 cycles with a sample-barcoded 5' primer and J-beta primers. TCRdb itself ran the 5' RACE reads through MiXCR, one entry per CDR3 protein. The top ten clones hold approximately 2.1% of a sample with about 2 million distinct CDR3 sequences, roughly 52% of them seen once.

The V gene is TRBV16, the J gene TRBJ2-7; weak D call: TRBD1 (7 bases). The specimen was blood. This clonotype was sampled from a woman aged 40 to 55 in good health. As DNA, the CDR3 is TGTGCCAGCAGGCAGGGGGGCTACGAGCAGTACTTC. It is translated as CASRQGGYEQYF.